What follows are 16 T cell receptor beta chains derived from one specimen sequenced in a study of blood T cell repertoires in COVID-19. Generated by immunoSEQ multiplex PCR, the TCRdb table keeps only in-frame clones and is missing some. The table has approximately 160,000 clones, around four fifths seen once. The specimen sequenced was peripheral blood. The receptors here all came from a man between 65 and 85 years old with acute or convalescent COVID-19.

Many counts were recorded for this clone. The rearrangement uses TRBV4-1 and TRBJ2-2; D is possibly TRBD1 (5 bases). The germline V and J ends were trimmed by 4 bases and 0 bases, with 9 bases remaining between them. This CDR3 has 15 amino acids. The germline CDR1 and CDR2 sequences are MGHRA and YSYEKL. DNA for the CDR3: TGCGCCAGCAGCCCACAGGCGTCGAACACCGGGGAGCTGTTTTTT. Encoded protein: CASSPQASNTGELFF.

The rearrangement links TRBV19 to TRBJ1-5, with D unresolved. The germline gives CDR1 LNHDA, CDR2 SQIVND (reference sequence). Trimming removed 4 bases at V and 0 bases at J, with 7 bases between. The CDR3 contains 14 residues. The CDR3 DNA follows: TGTGCCAGTAGTAGTGGACTTAGCAATCAGCCCCAGCATTTT. The encoded protein is CASSSGLSNQPQHF.

The chain recombines TRBV3-1 (or the pseudogene TRBV3-2) with TRBJ1-1; D perhaps matches TRBD1 (6 bases). The V and J ends lost 3 bases and 1 base respectively, with 12 bases between them. Germline V gene sequence: CDR1 LGHDT, CDR2 YNNKEL (reference sequence). The CDR3 is 15 amino acids. The CDR3 coding sequence is TGTGCCAGCAGCCAGAACCCGGACAGGAACACTGAAGCTTTCTTT. Translated, it gives CASSQNPDRNTEAFF.

The genes are TRBV9 and TRBJ1-6, with TRBD1 matching 9 bases. V lost 3 bases to trimming and J lost 10 bases; unmatched junction nucleotides: 5. Germline V gene sequence: CDR1 SGDLS, CDR2 YYNGEE. The CDR3 consists of 14 residues. CDR3 DNA sequence: TGTGCCAGCAGCGGGACAGGGGACAGGTCACCCCTCCACTTT. It specifies CASSGTGDRSPLHF.

At least ten counts were recorded for this clone. The CDR3 DNA is TGTGCCAGCGAAACTACAGGGGCCACTGAAGCTTTCTTT. Residues: CASETTGATEAFF. The chain couples TRBV3-1 (or the pseudogene TRBV3-2) to TRBJ1-1; 7 bases are shared with TRBD1. There are 13 residues in the CDR3. Germline assignment: CDR1 LGHDT and CDR2 YNNKEL (reference sequence). V trimming: 8 bases; J trimming: 4 bases; junction bases outside the gene matches: 7.

The gene calls are TRBV11-3 and TRBJ1-2; 7 positions match TRBD1. Germline CDR1 is SGHNT and CDR2 is YENEEA. The CDR3 is 15 residues long. The V segment lost 2 bases and the J segment 2 bases; nucleotides outside the gene matches: 5. CDR3 in DNA: TGTGCCAGCAGCTTATACTCGACAGGGAACTATGGCTACACCTTC. This codes for CASSLYSTGNYGYTF.

This clone has only a few counts. The CDR3 loop is CASSLLRGDGELFF. The CDR3 DNA reads as TGTGCCAGCAGCTTACTCAGGGGTGACGGGGAGCTGTTTTTT. The chain has TRBV7-3 and TRBJ2-2; D is possibly TRBD1 (6 bases). Trimming left V 2 bases short and J 7 bases short, with 11 bases between. This CDR3 is 14 amino acids long. Germline loops: CDR1 SGHTA, CDR2 FQGTGA.

V usage is TRBV16 and J usage is TRBJ2-7; perhaps TRBD2 as D (5 bases). CDR1 and CDR2 (germline): KGHSY, FQNENV. This CDR3 contains 14 residues. Trimming took 0 bases from V and 0 from J, leaving 6 bases between them. The CDR3 sequence is CASSQSGDSYEQYF. The DNA for the CDR3 is TGTGCCAGCAGCCAATCCGGGGACTCCTACGAGCAGTACTTC.

This clone was recorded only once. This rearrangement joins TRBV5-1 to TRBJ1-4; 8 positions match TRBD1. J was trimmed by 7 bases and V by 3 bases; bases with no gene match: 5. This CDR3 is built from 14 residues. CDR1 SGHRS and CDR2 YFSETQ come from the germline V gene. The CDR3 DNA follows: TGCGCCAGCAGCTCGGGGACAGGTGGTGAAAAACTGTTTTTT. Its protein product is CASSSGTGGEKLFF.

In this sample, this clone turned up a few times. The V call is TRBV19, the J call TRBJ1-6, with 7 bases identical to TRBD1. CDR1 and CDR2 from the germline V gene are LNHDA and SQIVND (reference sequence). V lost 4 bases to trimming and J lost 9 bases; unmatched junction nucleotides: 9. The CDR3 sequence is 15 residues long. The CDR3 loop is CASSTQGVSGSPLHF. DNA of the CDR3: TGTGCCAGTAGTACCCAGGGGGTTAGTGGTTCACCCCTCCACTTT.

The V call is TRBV5-1, the J call TRBJ1-1; D may be TRBD1 (6 bases). Germline V gives CDR1 SGHRS, CDR2 YFSETQ. Between the trimmed V and J ends, which lost 5 bases and 6 bases, there was a span of 14 bases. The CDR3 is 13 amino acids. This CDR3 reads CASSLQGGAEAFF. The CDR3 DNA reads as TGCGCCAGCAGTCTACAGGGCGGCGCTGAAGCTTTCTTT.

The J gene is TRBJ1-2, the V gene TRBV6-5; D perhaps matches TRBD1 (5 bases). Germline values: CDR1 MNHEY, CDR2 SVGAGI. This CDR3 comprises 14 residues. Trimming cost V 5 bases and J 4 bases, with 14 bases left between them. CDR3 loop: CASSRATASYGYTF. In DNA, the CDR3 is TGTGCCAGCAGTCGTGCGACAGCGAGCTATGGCTACACCTTC.

J is TRBJ2-1 and V is TRBV12-3 or TRBV12-4; tentatively, D is TRBD1 (5 bases). V gave up 5 bases and J gave up 6 bases, with 8 bases separating them. The CDR3 consists of 12 residues. The CDR3 sequence is CASSPDSNEQFF. The CDR3 coding sequence is TGTGCCAGCAGTCCAGACAGCAATGAGCAGTTCTTC.

The V and J genes are TRBV6-4 and TRBJ2-2, with TRBD2 as a possible D gene (5 bases). Germline CDR1 is MRHNA and CDR2 is SNTAGT. Trimming pared 4 bases from V and 1 base from J, leaving 10 bases between. CDR3 length equals 15 residues. CDR3 sequence: CASSVSSGNTGELFF. The CDR3 DNA reads TGTGCCAGCAGTGTATCCAGCGGGAACACCGGGGAGCTGTTTTTT.

This chain uses TRBV9 with TRBJ2-7; 11 positions agree with TRBD2. V gave up 2 bases and J gave up 3 bases; unmatched junction bases: 4. CDR3 size: 15 residues. From germline, CDR1 is SGDLS and CDR2 YYNGEE. CDR3 sequence (DNA): TGTGCCAGCAGCGTGACTAGCGGGGTTTTCTACGAGCAGTACTTC. This sequence encodes CASSVTSGVFYEQYF. The whole variable domain, filled in from reference TRBV9 and TRBJ2-7, reads DSGVTQTPKHLITATGQRVTLRCSPRSGDLSVYWYQQSLDQGLQFLIQYYNGEERAKGNILERFSAQQFPDLHSELNLSSLELGDSALYFCASSVTSGVFYEQYFGPGTRLTVT.

The rearrangement joins TRBV5-1 to TRBJ1-1, with D possibly matching TRBD1 (5 bases). V lost 1 base to trimming and J lost 4 bases, with 17 bases between them. CDR1 and CDR2 from the germline V gene are SGHRS and YFSETQ. The CDR3 consists of 16 residues. The CDR3 spells CASSLYFGQGSTEAFF. Written as DNA, the CDR3 is TGCGCCAGCAGCTTGTATTTCGGGCAGGGAAGCACTGAAGCTTTCTTT.